Below are 2 T cell receptor beta chains sequenced from a single sample in a study of blood T cell repertoires in COVID-19. Method: immunoSEQ multiplex PCR; TCRdb's copy keeps in-frame clones and lacks some. The sample yields 250,000 to 300,000 clones, roughly nine tenths seen once. What was sequenced was peripheral blood. These receptors originate from a woman aged 30 to 39 with COVID-19, enrolled during active disease.

The V gene is TRBV18, the J gene TRBJ2-3; the match to TRBD1 covers 7 bases. The V segment lost 1 base and the J segment 1 base; nucleotides outside the gene matches: 2. The CDR3 has 15 residues. Germline V lookup: CDR1 KGHSH, CDR2 LQKENI. As DNA, the CDR3 is TGTGCCAGCTCACCACAGGGGGCAGGCACAGATACGCAGTATTTT. Translation gives CASSPQGAGTDTQYF.

The rearrangement links TRBV30 to TRBJ2-7, with 7 bases fitting TRBD1. This CDR3 spans 13 amino acids. The germline V gene has CDR1 GTSNPN and CDR2 SVGIG (reference sequence). With V trimmed by 3 bases and J by 3 bases, 5 bases remained unmatched. This CDR3 reads CAWRRQGVYEQYF. DNA for the CDR3: TGTGCCTGGAGGCGCCAGGGGGTCTACGAGCAGTACTTC.